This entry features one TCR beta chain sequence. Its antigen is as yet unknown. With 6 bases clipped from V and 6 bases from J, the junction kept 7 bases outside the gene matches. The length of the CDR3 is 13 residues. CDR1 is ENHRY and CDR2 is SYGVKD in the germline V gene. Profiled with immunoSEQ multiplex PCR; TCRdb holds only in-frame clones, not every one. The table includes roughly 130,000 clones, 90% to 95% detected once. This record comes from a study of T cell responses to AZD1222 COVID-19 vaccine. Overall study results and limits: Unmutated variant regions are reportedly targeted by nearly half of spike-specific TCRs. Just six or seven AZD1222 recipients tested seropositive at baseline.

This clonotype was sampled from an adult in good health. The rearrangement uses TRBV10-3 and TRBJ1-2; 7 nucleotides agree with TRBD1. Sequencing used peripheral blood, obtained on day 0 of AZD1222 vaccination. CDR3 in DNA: TGTGCCATCAGCCGGACAGGCCCCGATGGCTACACCTTC. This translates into CAISRTGPDGYTF.